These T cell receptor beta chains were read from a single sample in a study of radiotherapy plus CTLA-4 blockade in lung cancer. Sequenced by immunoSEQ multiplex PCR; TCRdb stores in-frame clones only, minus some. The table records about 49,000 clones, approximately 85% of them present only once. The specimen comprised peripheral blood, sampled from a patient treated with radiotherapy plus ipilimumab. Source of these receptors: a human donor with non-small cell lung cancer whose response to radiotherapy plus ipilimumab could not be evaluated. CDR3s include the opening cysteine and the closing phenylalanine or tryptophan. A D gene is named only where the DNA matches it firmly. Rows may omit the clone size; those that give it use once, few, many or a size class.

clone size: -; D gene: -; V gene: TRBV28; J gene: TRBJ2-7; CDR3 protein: CASSLRLSYEQYF; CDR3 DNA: TGTGCCAGCAGTTTGAGGCTATCCTACGAGCAGTACTTC
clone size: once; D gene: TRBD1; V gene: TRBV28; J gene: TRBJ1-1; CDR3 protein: CASSFTGTGVRTEAFF; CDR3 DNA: TGTGCCAGCAGTTTTACCGGGACAGGGGTAAGAACTGAAGCTTTCTTT
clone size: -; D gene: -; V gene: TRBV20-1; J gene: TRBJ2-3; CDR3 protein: CSAGRGDTQYF; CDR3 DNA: TGCAGTGCGGGAAGGGGGGATACGCAGTATTTT
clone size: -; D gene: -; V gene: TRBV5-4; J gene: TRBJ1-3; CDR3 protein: CASSLTGCGNTIYF; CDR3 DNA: TGTGCCAGCAGCTTGACAGGGTGCGGAAACACCATATATTTT
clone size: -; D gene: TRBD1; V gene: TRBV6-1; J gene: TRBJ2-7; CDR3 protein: CASSEIRTGGIYEQYF; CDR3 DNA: TGTGCCAGCAGTGAAATCAGGACAGGGGGCATCTACGAGCAGTACTTC
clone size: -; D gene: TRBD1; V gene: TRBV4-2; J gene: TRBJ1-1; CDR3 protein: CASSQVQQGWGEAFF; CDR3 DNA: TGTGCCAGCAGCCAAGTGCAACAGGGGTGGGGTGAAGCTTTCTTT
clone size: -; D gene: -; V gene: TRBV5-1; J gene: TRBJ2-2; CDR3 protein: CASSLGQGPGELFF; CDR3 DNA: TGCGCCAGCAGCTTGGGCCAGGGGCCCGGGGAGCTGTTTTTT
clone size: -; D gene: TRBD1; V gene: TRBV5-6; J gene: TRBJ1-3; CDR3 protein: CASSLSTGPGNTIYF; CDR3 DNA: TGTGCCAGCAGCTTATCGACAGGGCCTGGAAACACCATATATTTT
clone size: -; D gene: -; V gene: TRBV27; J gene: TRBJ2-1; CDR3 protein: CASSLFQASYNEQFF; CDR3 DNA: TGTGCCAGCAGTTTATTTCAGGCGTCCTACAATGAGCAGTTCTTC
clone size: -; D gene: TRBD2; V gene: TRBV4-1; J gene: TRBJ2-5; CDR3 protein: CASSQDVGGSIQETQYF; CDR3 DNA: TGCGCCAGCAGCCAAGATGTAGGCGGGAGTATCCAAGAGACCCAGTACTTC
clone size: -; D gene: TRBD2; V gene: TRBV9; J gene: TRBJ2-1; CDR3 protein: CASSVVGSGRAYNEQFF; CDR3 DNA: TGTGCCAGCAGCGTAGTCGGGAGCGGGAGGGCCTACAATGAGCAGTTCTTC
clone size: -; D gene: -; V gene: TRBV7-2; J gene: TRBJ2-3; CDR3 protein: CASSTQGPDTQYF; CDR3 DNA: TGTGCCAGCAGCACTCAGGGGCCAGATACGCAGTATTTT
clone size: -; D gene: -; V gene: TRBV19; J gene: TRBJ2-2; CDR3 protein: CASRGAFRGGSTGELFF; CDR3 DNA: TGTGCCAGTAGAGGGGCTTTCAGGGGAGGGAGCACCGGGGAGCTGTTTTTT
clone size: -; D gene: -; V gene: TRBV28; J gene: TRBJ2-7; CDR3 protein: CASRLLGTYEQYF; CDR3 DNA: TGTGCCAGCAGGTTACTCGGGACCTACGAGCAGTACTTC
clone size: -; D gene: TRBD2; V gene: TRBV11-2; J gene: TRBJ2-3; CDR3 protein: CASSLVLAGGVQYF; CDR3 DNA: TGTGCCAGCAGCTTGGTACTAGCGGGAGGAGTGCAGTATTTT
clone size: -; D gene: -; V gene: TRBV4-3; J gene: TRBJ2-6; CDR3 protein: CASSQVATGSNVLTF; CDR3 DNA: TGCGCCAGCAGCCAAGTCGCTACAGGGTCAAACGTCCTGACTTTC
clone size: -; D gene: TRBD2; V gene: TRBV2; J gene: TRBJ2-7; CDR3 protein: CASSEDRLAGGFSYEQYF; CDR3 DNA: TGTGCCAGCAGTGAAGATCGACTAGCGGGAGGGTTCTCCTACGAGCAGTACTTC
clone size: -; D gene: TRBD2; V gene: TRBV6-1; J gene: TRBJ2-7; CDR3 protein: CASSGPSGRTSYEQYF; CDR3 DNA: TGTGCCAGCAGTGGCCCTAGCGGGAGAACCTCCTACGAGCAGTACTTC
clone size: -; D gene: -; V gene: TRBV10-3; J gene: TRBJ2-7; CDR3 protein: CAISLFRGLTYEQYF; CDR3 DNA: TGTGCCATCTCCCTATTCAGGGGACTAACCTACGAGCAGTACTTC
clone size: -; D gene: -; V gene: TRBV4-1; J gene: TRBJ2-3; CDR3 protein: CASSPWLAMDTQYF; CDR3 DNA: TGCGCCAGCAGCCCCTGGCTAGCGATGGATACGCAGTATTTT
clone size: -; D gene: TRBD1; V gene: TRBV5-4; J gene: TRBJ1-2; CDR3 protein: CASSPGQAPGGYTF; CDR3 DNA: TGTGCCAGCAGCCCTGGACAGGCCCCGGGCGGCTACACCTTC
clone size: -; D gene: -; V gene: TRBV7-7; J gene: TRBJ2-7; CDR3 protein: CASSLAQGPTYEQYF; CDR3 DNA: TGTGCTAGCAGCTTAGCCCAGGGTCCGACCTACGAGCAGTACTTC
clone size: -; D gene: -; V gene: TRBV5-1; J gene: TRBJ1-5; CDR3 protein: CASSLGPIRGRIGQPQHF; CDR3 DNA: TGCGCCAGCAGCTTGGGCCCTATCAGAGGGAGGATTGGTCAGCCCCAGCATTTT
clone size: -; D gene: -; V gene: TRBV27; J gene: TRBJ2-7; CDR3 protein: CASSAQGQPQHF; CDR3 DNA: TGTGCCAGCAGTGCCCAAGGACAACCGCAGCACTTC
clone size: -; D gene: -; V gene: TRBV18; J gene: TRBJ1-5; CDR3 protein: CASSPSRTAEQPQHF; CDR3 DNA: TGTGCCAGCTCACCATCGAGGACAGCAGAGCAGCCCCAGCATTTT
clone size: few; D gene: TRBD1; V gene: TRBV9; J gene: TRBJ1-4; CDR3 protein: CASSLTPGGLGEKLFF; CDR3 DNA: TGTGCCAGCAGCTTAACCCCAGGGGGCCTCGGAGAAAAACTGTTTTTT
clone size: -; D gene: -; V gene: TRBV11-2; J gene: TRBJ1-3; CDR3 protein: CASSLEGMAMAGNTIYF; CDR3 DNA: TGTGCCAGCAGCTTGGAGGGTATGGCGATGGCTGGAAACACCATATATTTT
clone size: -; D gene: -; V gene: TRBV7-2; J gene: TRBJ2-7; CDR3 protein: CASSLVSIGDEQYF; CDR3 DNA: TGTGCCAGCAGCTTAGTCAGTATAGGGGACGAGCAGTACTTC
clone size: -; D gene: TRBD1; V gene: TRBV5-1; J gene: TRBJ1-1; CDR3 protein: CASRRQGLGTEAFF; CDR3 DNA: TGCGCCAGCAGAAGACAGGGATTGGGCACTGAAGCTTTCTTT
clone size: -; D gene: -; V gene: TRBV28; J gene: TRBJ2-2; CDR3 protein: CASSFRVAQDQKLFF; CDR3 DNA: TGTGCCAGCAGTTTTCGAGTAGCGCAGGACCAGAAGCTGTTTTTT
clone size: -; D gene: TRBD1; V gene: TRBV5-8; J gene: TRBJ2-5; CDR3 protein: CASISGTGRQETQYF; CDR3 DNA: TGTGCCAGCATCTCCGGGACAGGGAGACAAGAGACCCAGTACTTC
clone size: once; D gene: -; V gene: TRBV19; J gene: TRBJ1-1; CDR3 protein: CASIGVYTEAFF; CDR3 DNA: TGTGCCAGTATAGGGGTGTACACTGAAGCTTTCTTT
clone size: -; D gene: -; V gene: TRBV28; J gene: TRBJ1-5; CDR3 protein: CAGGRGPDQPQHF; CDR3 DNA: TGTGCCGGGGGCCGGGGCCCCGATCAGCCCCAGCATTTT
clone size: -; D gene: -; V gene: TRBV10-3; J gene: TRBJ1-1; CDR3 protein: CAISESPTGIEAFF; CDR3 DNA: TGTGCCATCAGTGAGTCTCCCACGGGGATTGAAGCTTTCTTT
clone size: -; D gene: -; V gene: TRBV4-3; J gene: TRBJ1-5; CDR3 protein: CASSPTRARDQPQHF; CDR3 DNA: TGCGCCAGCAGTCCCACCAGGGCTAGGGATCAGCCCCAGCATTTT
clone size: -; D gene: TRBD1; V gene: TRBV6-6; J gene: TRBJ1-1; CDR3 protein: CASSYGTEVEAFF; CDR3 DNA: TGTGCCAGCAGTTACGGGACAGAGGTTGAAGCTTTCTTT
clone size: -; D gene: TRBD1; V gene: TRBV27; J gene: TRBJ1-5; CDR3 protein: CASRTGFNQPQHF; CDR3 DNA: TGTGCCAGCAGGACAGGGTTCAATCAGCCCCAGCATTTT
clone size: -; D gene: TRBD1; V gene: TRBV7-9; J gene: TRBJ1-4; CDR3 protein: CASSTDRGDRKLFF; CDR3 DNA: TGTGCCAGCAGCACTGACAGGGGAGACCGAAAACTGTTTTTT
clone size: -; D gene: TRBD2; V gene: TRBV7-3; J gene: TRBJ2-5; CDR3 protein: CASSPGTSGMGETQYF; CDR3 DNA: TGTGCCAGCAGCCCAGGGACTAGCGGGATGGGGGAGACCCAGTACTTC
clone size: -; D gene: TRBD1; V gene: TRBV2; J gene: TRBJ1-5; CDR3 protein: CASSGTGDQPQHF; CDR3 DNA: TGTGCCAGCAGTGGCACAGGGGATCAGCCCCAGCATTTT
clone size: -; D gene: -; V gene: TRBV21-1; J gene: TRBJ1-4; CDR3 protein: CASLSPGEKLFF; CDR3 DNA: TGTGCCAGTCTATCGCCGGGTGAAAAACTGTTTTTT